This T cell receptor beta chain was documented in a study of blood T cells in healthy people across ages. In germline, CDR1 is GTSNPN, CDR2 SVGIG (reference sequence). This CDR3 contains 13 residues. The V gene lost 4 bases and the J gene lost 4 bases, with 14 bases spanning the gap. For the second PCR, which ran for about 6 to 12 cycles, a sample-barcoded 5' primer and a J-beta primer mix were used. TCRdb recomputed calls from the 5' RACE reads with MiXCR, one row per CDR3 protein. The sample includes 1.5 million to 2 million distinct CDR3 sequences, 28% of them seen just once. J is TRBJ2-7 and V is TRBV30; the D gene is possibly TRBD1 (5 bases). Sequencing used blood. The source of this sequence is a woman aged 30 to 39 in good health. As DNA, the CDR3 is TGTGCCTGGATGCGGCAGGGATTGTACGAGCAGTACTTC. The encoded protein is CAWMRQGLYEQYF.